This T cell receptor (beta chain) was recovered during a study of cytomegalovirus exposure and HLA in healthy donors. Whole-study results and caveats: Prior analysis indicated that the majority of TCR beta V segments exhibited productivity approximately 87% or approximately 30% of the time.

The V end lost 5 bases, the J end lost 2 bases, and 13 bases lay between the germline ends. Germline V gives CDR1 MNHEY, CDR2 SMNVEV (reference sequence). The length of the CDR3 is 15 residues. Vbeta (60) and Jbeta (13) primers were used in the PCR. Some clones are missing from TCRdb's copy, which holds only in-frame ones; the method was immunoSEQ multiplex PCR. Altogether 150,000 to 200,000 clones are present, roughly 83% being singletons, with the ten largest covering around 0.24%. A word on this clone: Antigen specificity is unknown.

Sequencing was done on a sample of PBMCs. The chain couples TRBV27 to TRBJ1-5; D not resolved. The TCR was taken from a boy younger than 18 in good health and CMV-seronegative. CDR3 protein: CASSPWETGNQPQHF. In DNA, the CDR3 is TGTGCCAGCAGTCCCTGGGAGACTGGCAATCAGCCCCAGCATTTT.